This T cell receptor (beta chain) originates from a study of blood T cell repertoires in COVID-19. The wider study: Acute and convalescent COVID-19 samples came from the United States, Italy and Spain. From T cells, B-cell-depleted T cells, or PBMCs came the material, which was cDNA or gDNA.

Clones were sequenced by immunoSEQ multiplex PCR, and TCRdb holds only the in-frame ones, with some missing. This table holds some 80,000 clones, around 85% found once. There are 13 residues in the CDR3. The germline V gene has CDR1 LNHDA and CDR2 SQIVND (reference sequence). V was cut by 2 bases and J by 2 bases, with 6 bases left in between. This chain links TRBV19 with TRBJ1-1, with D uncertain. The sequence was obtained from an elderly man with active or convalescent COVID-19. Sequenced material: peripheral blood. The CDR3 coding sequence is TGTGCCAGTAGTATACCTTTAAACACTGAAGCTTTCTTT. Its translation is CASSIPLNTEAFF.